This is a list of T cell receptor beta chains from one sample in a study of response to subunit inactivated influenza vaccine. TCRdb used MiXCR to reprocess the RT-PCR reads, holding one entry per CDR3 protein. Of around 570,000 distinct CDR3 sequences listed, approximately 7.7% are singletons. The source material was PBMCs from blood, sampled roughly 24 months after vaccination. The origin of the receptors is a man between 50 and 69 years old who received an inactivated influenza vaccine. CDR3s include the opening cysteine and the closing phenylalanine or tryptophan. D genes are given only for firm matches. The size of a clone is reported for some rows only, either as once, few or many, or as a class for expanded clones.

TRBV20-1	-	TRBJ2-1	-	CSARGGQTYNEQFF	TGCAGTGCTAGAGGGGGACAAACATACAATGAGCAGTTCTTC
TRBV25-1	many	TRBJ2-1	-	CASSDVHEQFF	TGTGCCAGCAGTGATGTCCATGAGCAGTTCTTC
TRBV20-1	many	TRBJ2-7	-	CSASSQSSISYEQYF	TGCAGTGCTAGCTCACAGTCATCGATCTCCTACGAGCAGTACTTC
TRBV7-2	few	TRBJ2-7	TRBD2	CASSYSSGRYEQYF	TGTGCCAGCAGCTACTCTAGCGGACGTTACGAGCAGTACTTC
TRBV7-6	-	TRBJ2-5	-	CASSHPSPGETQYF	TGTGCCAGCAGCCACCCCAGTCCGGGGGAGACCCAGTACTTC
TRBV14	many	TRBJ2-7	-	CASSQSGVYEQYF	TGTGCCAGCAGCCAAAGCGGAGTCTACGAGCAGTACTTC
TRBV28	-	TRBJ2-7	-	CASSPTGSGTYEQYF	TGTGCCAGCAGTCCAACAGGGAGTGGGACCTACGAGCAGTACTTC
TRBV3-1	-	TRBJ1-6	-	CASSRTAFNSPLHF	TGTGCCAGCAGCCGGACAGCCTTCAATTCACCCCTCCACTTT
TRBV7-2	many	TRBJ2-3	-	CASSWWGRTTDTQYF	TGTGCCAGCAGCTGGTGGGGTCGGACCACAGATACGCAGTATTTT
TRBV9	-	TRBJ2-2	-	CASSVERVGELFF	TGTGCCAGCAGCGTAGAAAGGGTCGGGGAGCTGTTTTTT
TRBV2	-	TRBJ2-1	-	CATTPETVYNEQFF	TGTGCCACCACCCCGGAGACAGTCTACAATGAGCAGTTCTTC
TRBV24-1	-	TRBJ2-1	TRBD1	CATGKQGALYNEQFF	TGTGCCACCGGAAAACAGGGGGCGCTCTACAATGAGCAGTTCTTC
TRBV20-1	few	TRBJ2-5	-	CSARGLAMETQYF	TGCAGTGCTAGAGGGCTAGCAATGGAGACCCAGTACTTC
TRBV20-1	-	TRBJ2-1	TRBD2	CSAILLREGRDEQFF	TGCAGTGCCATCCTCCTCCGGGAGGGCCGCGATGAGCAGTTCTTC
TRBV20-1	many	TRBJ1-2	-	CSAVSYGYTF	TGCAGTGCGGTCAGCTATGGCTACACCTTC
TRBV5-1	few	TRBJ2-2	TRBD1	CASSSTGAPTTGELFF	TGCGCCAGCAGCTCAACAGGGGCCCCGACCACCGGGGAGCTGTTTTTT
TRBV10-3	many	TRBJ1-1	TRBD1	CAIGQGWTEAFF	TGTGCCATCGGACAGGGGTGGACTGAAGCTTTCTTT
TRBV29-1	many	TRBJ2-7	TRBD1	CSVTGQQVYEQYF	TGCAGCGTGACGGGACAGCAAGTCTACGAGCAGTACTTC
TRBV20-1	-	TRBJ2-1	TRBD1	CSASPHQGAVKSSYNEQFF	TGCAGTGCAAGTCCACATCAGGGGGCGGTTAAAAGCTCCTACAATGAGCAGTTCTTC
TRBV5-4	few	TRBJ2-7	TRBD2	CASSLSLAGVREQYF	TGTGCCAGCAGCTTATCACTAGCGGGAGTTAGGGAGCAGTACTTC
TRBV12-3/TRBV12-4	many	TRBJ1-2	-	CASSLGHSFLGYTF	TGTGCCAGCAGTTTAGGGCACAGTTTCCTTGGCTACACCTTC
TRBV5-1	-	TRBJ1-4	-	CASSANNEKLFF	TGCGCCAGCAGCGCTAACAATGAAAAACTGTTTTTT
TRBV4-2	few	TRBJ1-4	-	CASSQDTRELNEKLFF	TGTGCCAGCAGCCAAGATACGCGAGAGCTTAATGAAAAACTGTTTTTT
TRBV12-3/TRBV12-4	many	TRBJ2-7	TRBD1	CASSRDRGSSYEQYF	TGTGCCAGCAGCCGGGACAGGGGAAGCTCCTACGAGCAGTACTTC
TRBV10-3	-	TRBJ1-2	-	CAISVAGDGYTF	TGTGCCATCAGTGTGGCAGGTGATGGCTACACCTTC
TRBV20-1	-	TRBJ2-5	TRBD2	CSAPNSGAQETQYF	TGCAGTGCCCCGAATAGCGGGGCCCAAGAGACCCAGTACTTC
TRBV7-3	few	TRBJ2-1	-	CASSKSGSSNEQFF	TGTGCCAGCAGCAAAAGTGGGTCATCCAATGAGCAGTTCTTC
TRBV20-1	many	TRBJ2-5	TRBD1	CSASGQAGQETQYF	TGCAGTGCTTCGGGACAGGCCGGTCAAGAGACCCAGTACTTC
TRBV20-1	many	TRBJ1-2	TRBD1	CSARDRGRASTF	TGCAGTGCCCGTGACAGGGGGCGCGCATCCACCTTC
TRBV29-1	-	TRBJ1-2	TRBD1	CSVISEGGYDRGLNYGYTF	TGCAGCGTTATAAGCGAAGGGGGGTACGACAGGGGGCTCAACTATGGCTACACCTTC
TRBV11-2	many	TRBJ1-2	TRBD1	CASSASQGAGYGYTF	TGTGCCAGCAGCGCCTCACAGGGGGCAGGCTATGGCTACACCTTC
TRBV6-5	many	TRBJ2-3	-	CASSYVGGATDTQYF	TGTGCCAGCAGTTACGTGGGGGGGGCGACAGATACGCAGTATTTT
TRBV28	many	TRBJ2-1	TRBD1	CASGQGSTYNEQFF	TGTGCCAGCGGACAGGGGAGCACCTACAATGAGCAGTTCTTC
TRBV3-1	-	TRBJ2-3	TRBD2	CASSRSGGTSTDTQYF	TGTGCCAGCAGCCGAAGCGGGGGGACTAGCACAGATACGCAGTATTTT
TRBV5-1	many	TRBJ2-3	TRBD1	CASSLVAGGGTDTQYF	TGCGCCAGCAGCTTGGTCGCAGGGGGCGGAACAGATACGCAGTATTTT
TRBV30	few	TRBJ1-1	-	CAWDEVNTEAFF	TGTGCCTGGGACGAGGTGAACACTGAAGCTTTCTTT
TRBV7-9	few	TRBJ2-1	TRBD2	CASSSTLAGGDNEQFF	TGTGCCAGCAGCTCGACGCTAGCGGGGGGGGACAATGAGCAGTTCTTC
TRBV29-1	few	TRBJ1-5	TRBD1	CSVQGQGSNQPQHF	TGCAGCGTGCAGGGACAGGGAAGCAATCAGCCCCAGCATTTT